These 12 T cell receptor beta chains originate from one sample sequenced in a study of regulatory T cells in long-lasting Graves disease. HTBI primers from iRepertoire and Arm-PCR of CDR3 regions yielded the TCR beta libraries. Each CDR3 protein is one row after TCRdb ran MiXCR on the multiplex PCR reads. The sample records 400,000 to 500,000 distinct CDR3 sequences, around a fifth being singletons. Time point: persistent/refractory GD, antithyroid drugs over 5 years with positive TRAb. PBMCs provided the RNA from which the TCR library was made. The material sequenced was peripheral blood mononuclear cells (PBMCs), taken when the disease was refractory, from a patient treated with antithyroid drugs. The source is a female donor with Graves disease.

This clonotype has just a few counts. V usage is TRBV19 and J usage is TRBJ1-5; unclear D gene. Germline V CDR1 and CDR2: LNHDA, SQIVND (reference sequence). The germline V and J ends were trimmed by 6 bases and 3 bases, with 15 bases remaining between them. The CDR3 runs to 15 residues. In DNA form, the CDR3 reads TGTGCCAGTAGCCCAAAAATGTCCTCCAATCAGCCCCAGCATTTT. As protein: CASSPKMSSNQPQHF.

This clonotype was observed a few times. The chain carries TRBV27 and TRBJ2-5, with a possible D match to TRBD2 (6 bases). The CDR3 length is 15 residues. The ends were cut back, 5 bases at V and 4 bases at J, with 17 bases in the middle. The V gene's germline CDR1 is MNHEY and CDR2 SMNVEV (reference sequence). CDR3: CASSPISLGGETQYF. CDR3 DNA sequence: TGTGCCAGCAGTCCGATATCCCTGGGAGGAGAGACCCAGTACTTC.

The table lists this clonotype with a few counts. The rearrangement links TRBV28 to TRBJ2-4; D could derive from TRBD1 or TRBD2 (5 bases each). The J call is uncertain, as TRBJ2-5 better fits the DNA end. This CDR3 is built from 15 residues. Germline loops: CDR1 MDHEN, CDR2 SYDVKM. In nucleotides, the CDR3 is TGTGCCAGCAGTTCATCGGGACGGTTCCCGGAGACCCAGTACTTC. Amino acid sequence: CASSSSGRFPETQYF.

The chain combines TRBV7-9 with TRBJ1-1; 7 bases fit TRBD1. CDR3 length equals 15 residues. Germline V CDR1 and CDR2: SEHNR, FQNEAQ (reference sequence). J gave up 4 bases and V 3 bases, and 8 bases lay outside the gene matches. CDR3 in amino acids: CASSFRPQGGTEAFF. Here the CDR3 DNA reads TGTGCCAGCAGCTTCCGACCTCAGGGGGGCACTGAAGCTTTCTTT. Together with reference TRBV7-9 and TRBJ1-1, the CDR3 gives the full variable domain: DTGVSQNPRHKITKRGQNVTFRCDPISEHNRLYWYRQTLGQGPEFLTYFQNEAQLEKSRLLSDRFSAERPKGSFSTLEIQRTEQGDSAMYLCASSFRPQGGTEAFFGQGTRLTVV.

There are many counts of this clonotype. The chain uses TRBV20-1 and TRBJ1-6; D call uncertain. Trimming took 0 bases from V and 7 from J, leaving 10 bases between them. From germline, CDR1 is DFQATT and CDR2 SNEGSKA (reference sequence). CDR3 size: 14 residues. DNA of the CDR3: TGCAGTGCTAGAGATTCACAGATCAATTCACCCCTCCACTTT. Its protein product is CSARDSQINSPLHF.

There are many counts of this clonotype. This rearrangement joins TRBV28 to TRBJ1-5; possible D gene TRBD1, 6 bases. This CDR3 region has 16 residues. Trimming cost V 7 bases and J 3 bases, with 19 bases left between them. Germline-derived CDR1 and CDR2 are MDHEN and SYDVKM. CDR3 residues: CASKQAATGLNQPQHF. The CDR3 coding sequence is TGTGCCAGCAAACAAGCCGCGACAGGCCTCAATCAGCCCCAGCATTTT. The whole variable domain, remainder taken from reference TRBV28 and TRBJ1-5, is DVKVTQSSRYLVKRTGEKVFLECVQDMDHENMFWYRQDPGLGLRLIYFSYDVKMKEKGDIPEGYSVSREKKERFSLILESASTNQTSMYLCASKQAATGLNQPQHFGDGTRLSIL.

This clonotype was recorded a few times. The chain links TRBV5-1 to TRBJ2-5; D remains unclear. The CDR3 runs 13 residues. The germline CDR1 and CDR2 sequences are SGHRS and YFSETQ. Between the trimmed V and J ends, which lost 4 bases and 0 bases, there was a span of 7 bases. This CDR3 is CASSNDNQETQYF. CDR3 nucleotide sequence: TGCGCCAGCAGCAATGACAACCAAGAGACCCAGTACTTC.

This clonotype was picked up many times. The CDR3 loop reads CASSYAGGPNYGYTF. In DNA form, the CDR3 reads TGTGCCAGCAGTTACGCGGGAGGGCCCAACTATGGCTACACCTTC. The genes are TRBV2 and TRBJ1-2; D is ambiguous. Germline V gives CDR1 SNHLY, CDR2 FYNNEI. Deletions cut 5 bases from V and 2 bases from J, with 15 bases between. The CDR3 runs 15 residues.

This clonotype has ten or more counts. The rearrangement links TRBV28 to TRBJ1-2; no clear D gene. Trimming removed 4 bases from V and 14 bases from J, with 14 bases in between. Germline V gene lookup returns CDR1 MDHEN and CDR2 SYDVKM. The CDR3 spans 11 residues. This CDR3 reads CASSSRRPSTF. The CDR3 nucleotides are TGTGCCAGCAGTTCCAGACGGCCGAGTACCTTC.

This clonotype was counted many times. The chain uses TRBV6-5 and TRBJ1-2; D uncertain. Trimming stripped 0 bases from V and 4 bases from J, with 15 bases between. The V gene's germline CDR1 is MNHEY and CDR2 SVGAGI. The CDR3 loop spans 16 amino acids. Written as DNA, the CDR3 is TGTGCCAGCAGTTACTCGATATCCCCCGTGGGCTATGGCTACACCTTC. It codes for CASSYSISPVGYGYTF.

The sample holds a few counts of this clonotype. V is TRBV2 and J is TRBJ1-1; 7 positions match TRBD1. The germline V gene has CDR1 SNHLY and CDR2 FYNNEI. V was clipped by 4 bases and J by 1 base; unmatched bases: 6. The length of the CDR3 is 15 residues. CDR3 protein: CASSALRQGNTEAFF. The CDR3, as DNA: TGTGCCAGCAGTGCCCTTCGACAGGGGAACACTGAAGCTTTCTTT. The whole variable domain, filled in from reference TRBV2 and TRBJ1-1, reads EPEVTQTPSHQVTQMGQEVILRCVPISNHLYFYWYRQILGQKVEFLVSFYNNEISEKSEIFDDQFSVERPDGSNFTLKIRSTKLEDSAMYFCASSALRQGNTEAFFGQGTRLTVV.

This clonotype was seen ten or more times. The chain joins TRBV24-1 to TRBJ2-2, with 7 nucleotides matching TRBD2. Germline values: CDR1 KGHDR, CDR2 SFDVKD. The CDR3 spans 15 residues. J was trimmed by 2 bases and V by 5 bases; bases with no gene match: 4. The CDR3 DNA sequence: TGTGCCACCAGTGGGGGGGGACTCAACACCGGGGAGCTGTTTTTT. Encoded protein: CATSGGGLNTGELFF.